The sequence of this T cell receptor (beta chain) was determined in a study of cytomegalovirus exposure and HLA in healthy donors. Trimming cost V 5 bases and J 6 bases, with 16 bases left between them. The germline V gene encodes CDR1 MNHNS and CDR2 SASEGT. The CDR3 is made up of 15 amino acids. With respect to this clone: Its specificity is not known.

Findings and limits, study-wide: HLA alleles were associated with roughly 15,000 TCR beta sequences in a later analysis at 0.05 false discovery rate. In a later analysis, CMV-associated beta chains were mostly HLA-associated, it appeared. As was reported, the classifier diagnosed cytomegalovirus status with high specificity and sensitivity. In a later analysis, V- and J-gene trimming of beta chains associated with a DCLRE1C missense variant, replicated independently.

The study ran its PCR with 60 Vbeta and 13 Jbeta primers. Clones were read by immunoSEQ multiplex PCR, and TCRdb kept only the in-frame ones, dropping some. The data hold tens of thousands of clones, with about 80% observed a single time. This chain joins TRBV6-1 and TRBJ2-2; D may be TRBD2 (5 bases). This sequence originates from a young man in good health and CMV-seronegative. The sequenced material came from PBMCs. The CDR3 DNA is TGTGCCAGCAGTCAAACTCCTGGGGAGTCCGGGGAGCTGTTTTTT. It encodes CASSQTPGESGELFF.